The text below deals with one T cell receptor (beta chain). Its target is not known. This sample was taken from a study of post-analysis software for immune sequencing data. Study results and caveats: Normalized Chao1 diversity in multiple sclerosis patients fell significantly below that of controls. About 5 TRBV segments were more frequent in patients than controls; TRBV5-6, TRBV5-1 and TRBV20-1 belonged to this group. Samples sharing a preparation batch grouped tightly together when assessed by F measure.

Germline V gene data show CDR1 as KGHDR and CDR2 as SFDVKD. Trimming took off 5 bases at V and 3 bases at J, with 9 bases between the two ends. There are 13 residues in the CDR3. TCR beta cDNA libraries had unique molecular identifiers. Input of roughly 0.9 to 11 million T cells yielded 500,000 to 650,000 cDNA molecules. TCRdb passed the PCR reads through MiXCR, listing each CDR3 protein once. Altogether hundreds of thousands of distinct CDR3 sequences are present, just under 30% being singletons, with the ten largest covering under 0.7%. Material: blood. This rearrangement joins TRBV24-1 to TRBJ1-1; TRBD1 might be the D (5 bases). The source is a girl aged 10 to 17 with multiple sclerosis. CDR3 DNA: TGTGCCACCAGTGGGGGACCCTACACTGAAGCTTTCTTT. Amino acid sequence: CATSGGPYTEAFF.